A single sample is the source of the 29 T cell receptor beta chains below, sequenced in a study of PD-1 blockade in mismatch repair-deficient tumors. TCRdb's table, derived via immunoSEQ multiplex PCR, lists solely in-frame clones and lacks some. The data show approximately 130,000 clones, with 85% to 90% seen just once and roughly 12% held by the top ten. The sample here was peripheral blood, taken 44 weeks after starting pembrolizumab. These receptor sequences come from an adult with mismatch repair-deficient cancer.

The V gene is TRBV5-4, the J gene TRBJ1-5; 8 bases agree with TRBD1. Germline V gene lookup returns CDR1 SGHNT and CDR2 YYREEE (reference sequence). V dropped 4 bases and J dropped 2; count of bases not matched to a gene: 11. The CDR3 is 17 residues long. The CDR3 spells CASSPQPRGPRNQPQHF. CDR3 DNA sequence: TGTGCCAGCAGCCCCCAGCCCAGGGGGCCGCGCAATCAGCCCCAGCATTTT.

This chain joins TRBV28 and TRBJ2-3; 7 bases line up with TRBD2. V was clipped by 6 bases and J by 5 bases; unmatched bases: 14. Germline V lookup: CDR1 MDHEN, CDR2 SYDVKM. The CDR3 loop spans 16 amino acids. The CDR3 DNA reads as TGTGCCAGCAGCCGAGTGGGAGGGCCCCGGAGAGATACGCAGTATTTT. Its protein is CASSRVGGPRRDTQYF.

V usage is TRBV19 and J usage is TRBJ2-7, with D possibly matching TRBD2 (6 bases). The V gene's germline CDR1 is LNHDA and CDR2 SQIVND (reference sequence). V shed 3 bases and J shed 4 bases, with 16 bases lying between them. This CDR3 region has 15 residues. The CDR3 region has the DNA TGTGCCAGTAGTATGGTGAGCGGGCCCTCATACGAGCAGTACTTC. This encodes CASSMVSGPSYEQYF. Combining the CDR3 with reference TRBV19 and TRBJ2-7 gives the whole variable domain DGGITQSPKYLFRKEGQNVTLSCEQNLNHDAMYWYRQDPGQGLRLIYYSQIVNDFQKGDIAEGYSVSREKKESFPLTVTSAQKNPTAFYLCASSMVSGPSYEQYFGPGTRLTVT.

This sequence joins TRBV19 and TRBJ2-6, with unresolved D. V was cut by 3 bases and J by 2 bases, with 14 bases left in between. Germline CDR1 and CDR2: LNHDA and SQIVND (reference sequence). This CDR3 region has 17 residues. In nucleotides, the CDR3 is TGTGCCAGTAGTATTATTCCCAGCCGGACTGGGGCCAACGTCCTGACTTTC. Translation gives CASSIIPSRTGANVLTF.

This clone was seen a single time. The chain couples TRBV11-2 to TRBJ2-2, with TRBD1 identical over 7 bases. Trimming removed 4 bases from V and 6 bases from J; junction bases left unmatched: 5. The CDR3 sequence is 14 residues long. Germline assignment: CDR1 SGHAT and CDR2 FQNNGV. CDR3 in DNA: TGTGCCAGCAGCTCTCACCAGGGGGCCGGGGAGCTGTTTTTT. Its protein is CASSSHQGAGELFF.

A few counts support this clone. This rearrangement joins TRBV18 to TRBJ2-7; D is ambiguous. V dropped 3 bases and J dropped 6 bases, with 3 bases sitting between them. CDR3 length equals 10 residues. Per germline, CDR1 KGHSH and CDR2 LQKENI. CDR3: CASSPPEQYF. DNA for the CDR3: TGTGCCAGCTCACCGCCCGAGCAGTACTTC.

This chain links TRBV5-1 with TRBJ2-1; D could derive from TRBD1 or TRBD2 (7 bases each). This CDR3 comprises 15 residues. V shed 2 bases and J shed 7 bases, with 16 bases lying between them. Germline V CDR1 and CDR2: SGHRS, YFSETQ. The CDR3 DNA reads TGCGCCAGCAGCTTAAGCGGGACAGCCCAAAATGAGCAGTTCTTC. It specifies CASSLSGTAQNEQFF.

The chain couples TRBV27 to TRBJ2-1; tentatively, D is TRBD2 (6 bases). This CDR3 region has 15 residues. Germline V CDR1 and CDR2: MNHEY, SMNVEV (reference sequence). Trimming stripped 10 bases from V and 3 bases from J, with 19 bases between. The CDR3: CATMVLPSDYNEQFF. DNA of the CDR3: TGTGCCACCATGGTTCTGCCTAGCGACTACAATGAGCAGTTCTTC.

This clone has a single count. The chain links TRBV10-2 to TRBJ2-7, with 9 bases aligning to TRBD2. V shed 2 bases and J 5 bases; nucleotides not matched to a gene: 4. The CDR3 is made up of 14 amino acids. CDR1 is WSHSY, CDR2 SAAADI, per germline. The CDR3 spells CASSESGRSHEQYF. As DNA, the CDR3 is TGCGCCAGCAGTGAGAGCGGGAGGTCCCACGAGCAGTACTTC.

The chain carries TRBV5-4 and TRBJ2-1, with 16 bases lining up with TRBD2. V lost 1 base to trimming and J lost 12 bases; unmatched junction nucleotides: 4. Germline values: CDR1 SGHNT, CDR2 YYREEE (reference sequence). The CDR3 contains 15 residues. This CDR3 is CASSLWGTSGRGQFF. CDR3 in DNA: TGTGCCAGCAGCTTGTGGGGGACTAGCGGGAGGGGGCAGTTCTTC.

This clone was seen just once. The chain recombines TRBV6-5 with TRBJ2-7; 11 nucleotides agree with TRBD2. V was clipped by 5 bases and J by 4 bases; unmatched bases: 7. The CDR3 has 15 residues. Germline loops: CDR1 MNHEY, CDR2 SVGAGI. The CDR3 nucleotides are TGTGCCAGCAGTGCTGAACTAGCGGGAGCTTACGAGCAGTACTTC. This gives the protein CASSAELAGAYEQYF.

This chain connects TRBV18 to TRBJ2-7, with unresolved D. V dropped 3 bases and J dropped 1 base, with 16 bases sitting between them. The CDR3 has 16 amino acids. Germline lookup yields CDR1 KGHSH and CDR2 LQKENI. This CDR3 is CASSPTARGRSYEQYF. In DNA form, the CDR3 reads TGTGCCAGCTCACCGACTGCCCGTGGTAGGTCCTACGAGCAGTACTTC.

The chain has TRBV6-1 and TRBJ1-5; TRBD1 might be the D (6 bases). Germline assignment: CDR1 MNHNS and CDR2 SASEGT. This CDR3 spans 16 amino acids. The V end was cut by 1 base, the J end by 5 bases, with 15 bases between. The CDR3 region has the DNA TGTGCCAGCAGTGAAGAACTGACAGGACGCCATCAGCCCCAGCATTTT. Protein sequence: CASSEELTGRHQPQHF.

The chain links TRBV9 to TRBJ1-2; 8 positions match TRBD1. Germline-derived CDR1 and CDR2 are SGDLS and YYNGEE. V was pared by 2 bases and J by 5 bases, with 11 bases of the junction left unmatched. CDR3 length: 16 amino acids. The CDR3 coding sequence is TGTGCCAGCAGCGTTGTAGGATCCGGGACAGGTTATGGCTACACCTTC. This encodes CASSVVGSGTGYGYTF.

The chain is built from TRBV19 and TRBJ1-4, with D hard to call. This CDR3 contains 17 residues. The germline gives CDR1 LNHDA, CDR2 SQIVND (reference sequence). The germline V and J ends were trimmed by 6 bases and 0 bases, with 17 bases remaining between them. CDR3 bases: TGTGCCAGTAGACGCGGGATAGCCAGAGCAACTAATGAAAAACTGTTTTTT. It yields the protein CASRRGIARATNEKLFF.

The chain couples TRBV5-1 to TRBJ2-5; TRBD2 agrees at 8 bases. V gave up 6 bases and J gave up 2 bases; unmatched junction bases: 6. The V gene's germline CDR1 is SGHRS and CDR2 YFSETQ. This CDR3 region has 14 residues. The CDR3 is CASTYLAGQETQYF. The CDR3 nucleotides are TGCGCCAGCACCTATTTAGCGGGACAAGAGACCCAGTACTTC.

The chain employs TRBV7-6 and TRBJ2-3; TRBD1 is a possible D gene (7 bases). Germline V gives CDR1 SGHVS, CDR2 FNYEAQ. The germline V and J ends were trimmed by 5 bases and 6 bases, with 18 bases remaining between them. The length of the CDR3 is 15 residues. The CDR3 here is CASSPLGGTVDTQYF. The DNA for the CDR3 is TGTGCCAGCAGCCCACTTGGGGGGACAGTTGATACGCAGTATTTT.

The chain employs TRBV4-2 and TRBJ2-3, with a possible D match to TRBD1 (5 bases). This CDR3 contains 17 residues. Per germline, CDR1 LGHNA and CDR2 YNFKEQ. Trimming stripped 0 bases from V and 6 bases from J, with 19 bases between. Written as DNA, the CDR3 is TGTGCCAGCAGCCAAGATCCTCCTTCCGACCCAGGGGATACGCAGTATTTT. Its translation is CASSQDPPSDPGDTQYF.

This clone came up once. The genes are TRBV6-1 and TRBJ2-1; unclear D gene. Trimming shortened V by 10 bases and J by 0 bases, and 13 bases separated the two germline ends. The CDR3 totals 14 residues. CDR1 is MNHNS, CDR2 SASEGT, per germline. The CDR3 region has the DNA TGTGCCACTGCTCCGAGGAGCTCCTACAATGAGCAGTTCTTC. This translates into CATAPRSSYNEQFF.

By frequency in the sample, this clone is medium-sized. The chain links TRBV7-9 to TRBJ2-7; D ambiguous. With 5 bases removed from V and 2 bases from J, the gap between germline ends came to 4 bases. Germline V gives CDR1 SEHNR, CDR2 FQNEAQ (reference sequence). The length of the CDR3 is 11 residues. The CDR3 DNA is TGTGCCAGCAGCACAGCCTACGAGCAGTACTTC. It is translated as CASSTAYEQYF. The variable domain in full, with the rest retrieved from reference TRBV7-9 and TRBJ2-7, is DTGVSQNPRHKITKRGQNVTFRCDPISEHNRLYWYRQTLGQGPEFLTYFQNEAQLEKSRLLSDRFSAERPKGSFSTLEIQRTEQGDSAMYLCASSTAYEQYFGPGTRLTVT.

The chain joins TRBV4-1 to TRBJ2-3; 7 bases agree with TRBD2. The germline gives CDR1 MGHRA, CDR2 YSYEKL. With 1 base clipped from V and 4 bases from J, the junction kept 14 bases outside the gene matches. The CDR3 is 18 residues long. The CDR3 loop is CASSQGAGRRGRADTQYF. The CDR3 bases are TGCGCCAGCAGCCAAGGAGCGGGGCGTAGGGGTAGAGCAGATACGCAGTATTTT.

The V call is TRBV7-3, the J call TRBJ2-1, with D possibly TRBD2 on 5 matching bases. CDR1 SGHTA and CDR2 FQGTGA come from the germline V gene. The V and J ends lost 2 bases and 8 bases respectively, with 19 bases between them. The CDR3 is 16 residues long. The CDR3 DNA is TGTGCCAGCAGCTTAGCCCCCCACGTCCATAGCGATGAGCAGTTCTTC. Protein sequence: CASSLAPHVHSDEQFF.

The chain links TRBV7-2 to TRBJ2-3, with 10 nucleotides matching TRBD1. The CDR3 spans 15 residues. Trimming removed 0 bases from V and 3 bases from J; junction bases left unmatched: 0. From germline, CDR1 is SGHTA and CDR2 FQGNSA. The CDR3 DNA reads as TGTGCCAGCAGCTTAGCGGGACAGGGGACAGATACGCAGTATTTT. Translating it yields CASSLAGQGTDTQYF.

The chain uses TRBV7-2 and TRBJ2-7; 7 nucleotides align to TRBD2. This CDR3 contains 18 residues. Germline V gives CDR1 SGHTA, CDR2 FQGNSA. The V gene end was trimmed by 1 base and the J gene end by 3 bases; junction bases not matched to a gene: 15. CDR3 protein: CASSLGFAGRVPHYEQYF. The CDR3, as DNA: TGTGCCAGCAGCTTAGGGTTTGCGGGGAGGGTCCCTCACTACGAGCAGTACTTC. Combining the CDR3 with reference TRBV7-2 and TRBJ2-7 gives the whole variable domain GAGVSQSPSNKVTEKGKDVELRCDPISGHTALYWYRQSLGQGLEFLIYFQGNSAPDKSGLPSDRFSAERTGGSVSTLTIQRTQQEDSAVYLCASSLGFAGRVPHYEQYFGPGTRLTVT.

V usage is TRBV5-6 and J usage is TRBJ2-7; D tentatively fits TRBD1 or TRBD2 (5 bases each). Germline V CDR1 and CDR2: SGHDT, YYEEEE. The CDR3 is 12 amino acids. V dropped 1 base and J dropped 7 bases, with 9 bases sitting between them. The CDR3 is CASSLSGGEQYF. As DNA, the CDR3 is TGTGCCAGCAGCTTGAGTGGGGGAGAGCAGTACTTC.

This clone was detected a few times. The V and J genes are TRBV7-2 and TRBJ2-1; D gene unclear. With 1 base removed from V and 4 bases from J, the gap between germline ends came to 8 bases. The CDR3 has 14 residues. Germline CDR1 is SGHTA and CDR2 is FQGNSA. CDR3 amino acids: CASSLVGPYNEQFF. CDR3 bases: TGTGCCAGCAGCTTAGTAGGGCCATACAATGAGCAGTTCTTC.

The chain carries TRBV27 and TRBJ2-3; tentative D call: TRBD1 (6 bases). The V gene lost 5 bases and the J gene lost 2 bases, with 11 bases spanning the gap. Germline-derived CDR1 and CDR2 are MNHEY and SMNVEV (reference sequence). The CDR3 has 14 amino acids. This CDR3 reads CASSRQDTTDTQYF. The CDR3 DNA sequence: TGTGCCAGCAGTCGACAGGACACCACAGATACGCAGTATTTT.

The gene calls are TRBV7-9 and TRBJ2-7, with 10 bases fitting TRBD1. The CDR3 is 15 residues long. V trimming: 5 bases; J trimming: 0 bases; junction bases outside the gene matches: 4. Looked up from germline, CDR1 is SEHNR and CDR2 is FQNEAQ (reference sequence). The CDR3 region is CASSPRDRGSYEQYF. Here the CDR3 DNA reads TGTGCCAGCAGCCCGAGGGACAGGGGCTCCTACGAGCAGTACTTC.

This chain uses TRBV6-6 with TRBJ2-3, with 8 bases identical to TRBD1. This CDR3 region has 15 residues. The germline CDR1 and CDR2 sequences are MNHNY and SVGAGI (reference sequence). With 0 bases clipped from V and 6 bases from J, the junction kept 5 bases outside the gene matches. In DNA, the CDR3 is TGTGCCAGCAGTTACTCCGGCCAGGGGGCCGATACGCAGTATTTT. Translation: CASSYSGQGADTQYF.